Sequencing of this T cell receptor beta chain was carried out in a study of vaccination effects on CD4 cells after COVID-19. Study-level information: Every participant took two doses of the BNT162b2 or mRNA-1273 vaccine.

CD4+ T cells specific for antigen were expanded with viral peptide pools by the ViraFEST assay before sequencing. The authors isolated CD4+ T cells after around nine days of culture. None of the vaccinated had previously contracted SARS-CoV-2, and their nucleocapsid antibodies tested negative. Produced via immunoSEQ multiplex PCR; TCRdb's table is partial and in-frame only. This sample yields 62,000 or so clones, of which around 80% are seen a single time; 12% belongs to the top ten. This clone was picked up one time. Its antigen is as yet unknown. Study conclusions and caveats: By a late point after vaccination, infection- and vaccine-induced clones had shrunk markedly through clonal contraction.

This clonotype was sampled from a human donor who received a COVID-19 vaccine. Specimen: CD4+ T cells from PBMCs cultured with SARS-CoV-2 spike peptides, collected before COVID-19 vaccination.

The CDR3 coding sequence is TGTGCCAGTTTAATGGGGAGCTCCTACAATGAGCAGTTCTTC. It is translated as CASLMGSSYNEQFF. The V and J genes are TRBV6-1 and TRBJ2-1, with D possibly matching TRBD2 (5 bases). The CDR3 totals 14 residues. CDR1 is MNHNS and CDR2 is SASEGT in the germline V gene. V was clipped by 9 bases and J by 0 bases, with 12 bases between them.